The entry below gives a single T cell receptor (beta chain) sequence along with its context. The source of the sample is a study of blood T cell repertoires in COVID-19. Study at large: T cells, B-cell-depleted T cells, or PBMCs supplied cDNA or gDNA.

The assay was immunoSEQ multiplex PCR, and TCRdb's table has in-frame clones only and misses some. The table lists 50,000 to 75,000 clones, approximately 87% of them singletons. Germline V CDR1 and CDR2: SQVTM, ANQGSEA. V lost 6 bases to trimming and J lost 1 base, with 15 bases between them. The CDR3 covers 14 residues. The sample was peripheral blood. V usage is TRBV29-1 and J usage is TRBJ1-1; no clear D. The receptor was isolated from a man aged 55 to 69 with acute or convalescent COVID-19. The CDR3 loop reads CSVGGQTSNTEAFF. As DNA, the CDR3 is TGCAGCGTCGGAGGGCAGACTTCGAACACTGAAGCTTTCTTT.